This is a list of T cell receptor beta chains from one sample in a study of blood T cell repertoires in COVID-19. Clones were read by immunoSEQ multiplex PCR, and TCRdb kept only the in-frame ones, dropping some. The data contain roughly 71,000 clones, 88% of them seen just once; the ten biggest clones take up approximately 29%. The specimen sequenced was peripheral blood. The receptors were sampled from a man aged 50-60 years with acute or convalescent COVID-19. CDR3s include the opening cysteine and the closing phenylalanine or tryptophan. A D gene is named only where the DNA matches it firmly. Clone size is given for some rows only: seen once, a few or many times, or a class if the clone is expanded.

TRBJ1-1 TRBV30 NA NA TGTGCCTGGAGTGTAAGGGGCCAGGGGTGGTTCTTT CAWSVRGQGWFF
TRBJ1-5 TRBV10-2 NA NA TGCGCCAGCACCCAGTCGGGGAATCAGCCCCAGCATTTT CASTQSGNQPQHF
TRBJ2-3 TRBV10-2 NA TRBD2 TGCGCCAGCAGCTTCGGACTAGCGGGGGGGACTAGCACAGATACGCAGTATTTT CASSFGLAGGTSTDTQYF
TRBJ1-3 TRBV9 NA NA TGTGCCAGCAGCGTAGCCAGGACAGTTACCTCTGGAAACACCATATATTTT CASSVARTVTSGNTIYF
TRBJ2-2 TRBV13 few NA TGTGCCAGCAGCTTAGGCTTACTAACCGGGGAGCTGTTTTTT CASSLGLLTGELFF
TRBJ1-1 TRBV5-8 NA NA TGTGCCAGCAGAGCGGAAATCCAAGCTTTCTTT CASRAEIQAFF
TRBJ1-1 TRBV3-1/TRBV3-2 NA TRBD1 TGTGCCAGCAGCCAAGCAGGGGGAACTGAAGCTTTCTTT CASSQAGGTEAFF
TRBJ2-7 TRBV23-1 NA TRBD1 TGCGCCAGCAGTCAGGCCGGGACAGGCTACGAGCAGTACTTC CASSQAGTGYEQYF
TRBJ2-7 TRBV4-1 NA TRBD1 TGCGCCAGCAGCCCACGACCGGGACAGGGAGTCTACGAGCAGTACTTC CASSPRPGQGVYEQYF
TRBJ2-7 TRBV12-3/TRBV12-4 NA NA TGTGCCAGCAGTTTCCGAGTTAGGGGTGAGCAGTGCTTC CASSFRVRGEQCF
TRBJ2-5 TRBV4-1 NA TRBD2 TGCGCCAGCAGCCAACTAGCGGGGAGAGAGACCCAGTACTTC CASSQLAGRETQYF
TRBJ1-4 TRBV4-1 NA NA TGCGCCAGCAGCCAAGATTGGGGCGCGGGGGGTCGCGAAAAACTGTTTTTT CASSQDWGAGGREKLFF
TRBJ2-7 TRBV5-6 NA NA TGTGCCAGCAGGGCAGGGACTTACGAGCAGTACTTC CASRAGTYEQYF
TRBJ1-5 TRBV2 NA NA TGTGCCAGCAAGGGCGGGGTCAATCAGCCCCAGCATTTT CASKGGVNQPQHF
TRBJ2-5 TRBV18 NA TRBD1 TGTGCCAGCTCACCGCCCAACAGGGGGCTGGGGGAGACCCAGTACTTC CASSPPNRGLGETQYF
TRBJ1-6 TRBV12-5 NA TRBD1 TGTGCTAGTGGTCACGGACAGGGGAATAATTCACCCCTCCACTTT CASGHGQGNNSPLHF
TRBJ2-1 TRBV4-1 NA NA TGCGCCAGCAGCTCACGCGACTTCGCCCTCTACAATGAGCAGTTCTTC CASSSRDFALYNEQFF
TRBJ2-1 TRBV3-1/TRBV3-2 NA NA TGTGCCAGCAGCCAAGGGACACCCAACTACAATGAGCAGTTCTTC CASSQGTPNYNEQFF
TRBJ1-5 TRBV24-1 few TRBD1 TGTGCCACCAGTGATACCGGGACAGCAGAAGGTGTACCCCAGCATTTT CATSDTGTAEGVPQHF
TRBJ1-6 TRBV6-2/TRBV6-3 NA TRBD1 TGTGCCAGCAGTTACTCGAGAGACAGGGGCAGCTCCTATAATTCACCCCTCCACTTT CASSYSRDRGSSYNSPLHF
TRBJ1-4 TRBV5-1 NA NA TGCGCCAGCAGCTTGGTTAGCAGCAGGGGTAATGAAAAACTGTTTTTT CASSLVSSRGNEKLFF
TRBJ1-4 TRBV5-6 NA NA TGTGCCAGCAGCCCTTCCCGCGGTTGGGAAAAACTGTTTTTT CASSPSRGWEKLFF
TRBJ2-5 TRBV7-7 NA NA TGTGCCAGCAGCTTAGGAGGGACATCCCAAGAGACCCAGTACTTC CASSLGGTSQETQYF
TRBJ1-1 TRBV12-5 NA NA TGTGCTAGTGGCAAACAGACGAACACTGAAGCTTTCTTT CASGKQTNTEAFF
TRBJ2-2 TRBV10-3 NA TRBD1 TGTGCCATCAGTGGGTCGACAGGGGGGAACACCGGGGAGCTGTTTTTT CAISGSTGGNTGELFF
TRBJ1-5 TRBV19 NA NA TGTGCCAGTACACGGACAGAGGATCAGCCCCAGCATTTT CASTRTEDQPQHF